The 3 T cell receptor beta chains in this list originate from one sample, sequenced in a study of PD-1 blockade in mismatch repair-deficient tumors. The repertoire was sequenced with immunoSEQ multiplex PCR; TCRdb's copy has only in-frame clones and lacks some. The table includes over 100,000 clones, approximately 80% detected once. The sample here was peripheral blood, taken about 60 weeks after starting pembrolizumab. These receptor sequences come from an adult with mismatch repair-deficient cancer.

The chain couples TRBV7-6 to TRBJ2-1; D remains unclear. Trimming took off 1 base at V and 2 bases at J, with 12 bases between the two ends. The CDR3 contains 16 residues. The germline V gene has CDR1 SGHVS and CDR2 FNYEAQ. CDR3 DNA: TGTGCCAGCAGCTTAGAGTCCTACCTCACCTACAATGAGCAGTTCTTC. As protein: CASSLESYLTYNEQFF.

This chain links TRBV5-6 with TRBJ2-3; 8 bases match TRBD1. V lost 4 bases, J lost 2 bases, and 6 bases stayed unmatched. The CDR3 runs 15 residues. CDR1 is SGHDT, CDR2 YYEEEE, per germline. This chain's CDR3 is CASSIRGLVTDTQYF. The CDR3 region has the DNA TGTGCCAGCAGCATCAGGGGGCTGGTCACAGATACGCAGTATTTT.

The chain employs TRBV7-2 and TRBJ2-7; 14 positions agree with TRBD2. Germline lookup yields CDR1 SGHTA and CDR2 FQGNSA. The CDR3 is 15 amino acids. V dropped 5 bases and J dropped 2; count of bases not matched to a gene: 2. For the CDR3, the DNA is TGTGCCAGCAGCAGACTAGCGGGAGGGCCCTACGAGCAGTACTTC. As protein: CASSRLAGGPYEQYF.